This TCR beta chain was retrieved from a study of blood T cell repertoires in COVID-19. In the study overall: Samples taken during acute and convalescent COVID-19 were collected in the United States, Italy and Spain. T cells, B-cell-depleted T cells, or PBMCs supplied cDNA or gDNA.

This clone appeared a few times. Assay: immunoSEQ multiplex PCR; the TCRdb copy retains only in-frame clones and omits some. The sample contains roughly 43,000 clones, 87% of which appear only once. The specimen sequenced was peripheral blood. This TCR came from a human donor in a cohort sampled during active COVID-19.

Written as DNA, the CDR3 is TGTGCCAGCAGCAGGGGACAGGGGAGACCCATAAGCACAGATACGCAGTATTTT. Translated, it gives CASSRGQGRPISTDTQYF. This chain links TRBV9 with TRBJ2-3; TRBD1 agrees at 10 bases. The V segment lost 4 bases and the J segment 0 bases; nucleotides outside the gene matches: 11. The CDR3 has 18 residues. Germline V lookup: CDR1 SGDLS, CDR2 YYNGEE.